What follows are 8 T cell receptor beta chains derived from one specimen sequenced in a study of blood T cell repertoires in COVID-19. This table comes from immunoSEQ multiplex PCR, and its TCRdb copy is limited to in-frame clones, with some not included. Among around 190,000 clones listed, about nine tenths were seen once. Sequencing was carried out using peripheral blood. The receptors originated from a man aged 18 to 29 with active or convalescent COVID-19.

The genes are TRBV9 and TRBJ1-6; TRBD1 agrees at 7 bases. Germline CDR1 SGDLS, CDR2 YYNGEE. CDR3 length equals 17 residues. V shed 3 bases and J 7 bases; nucleotides not matched to a gene: 13. DNA for the CDR3: TGTGCCAGCAGCGAATGGGACAGCGCCCGCCAAAATTCACCCCTCCACTTT. This translates into CASSEWDSARQNSPLHF.

This chain uses TRBV30 with TRBJ1-2; 7 positions agree with TRBD1. CDR1 GTSNPN and CDR2 SVGIG come from the germline V gene (reference sequence). This CDR3 region has 14 residues. V shed 4 bases and J 6 bases; nucleotides not matched to a gene: 11. CDR3 coding DNA: TGTGCCTGGAACGTCCAGACAGGGAGGAATGGCTACACCTTC. This sequence encodes CAWNVQTGRNGYTF. The variable domain in full, with the rest retrieved from reference TRBV30 and TRBJ1-2, is SQTIHQWPATLVQPVGSPLSLECTVEGTSNPNLYWYRQAAGRGLQLLFYSVGIGQISSEVPQNLSASRPQDRQFILSSKKLLLSDSGFYLCAWNVQTGRNGYTFGSGTRLTVV.

This clone appeared once. V is TRBV9 and J is TRBJ2-2, with TRBD2 matching 10 bases. The CDR3 contains 20 residues. With V trimmed by 2 bases and J by 4 bases, 17 bases remained unmatched. Germline CDR1 is SGDLS and CDR2 is YYNGEE. As DNA, the CDR3 is TGTGCCAGCAGCGTTAAGCCTAGCGGGAGTTTTGGTGGGAGCACCGGGGAGCTGTTTTTT. Translation: CASSVKPSGSFGGSTGELFF.

The rearrangement joins TRBV5-5 to TRBJ2-7; possible D gene TRBD2, 5 bases. The V end was cut by 4 bases, the J end by 1 base, with 18 bases between. This CDR3 is 16 amino acids long. Germline V lookup: CDR1 SGHKS, CDR2 YYEKEE (reference sequence). The CDR3 DNA follows: TGTGCCAGCAGCCCGGCGCGGACTCAAAGGTCCTACGAGCAGTACTTC. This gives the protein CASSPARTQRSYEQYF. Full variable domain (remainder filled in from reference TRBV5-5 and TRBJ2-7): DAGVTQSPTHLIKTRGQQVTLRCSPISGHKSVSWYQQVLGQGPQFIFQYYEKEERGRGNFPDRFSARQFPNYSSELNVNALLLGDSALYLCASSPARTQRSYEQYFGPGTRLTVT.

V and J are TRBV30 and TRBJ1-6, with D maybe TRBD1 (6 bases). V shed 7 bases and J shed 7 bases, with 17 bases lying between them. The germline gives CDR1 GTSNPN, CDR2 SVGIG (reference sequence). The length of the CDR3 is 14 residues. The CDR3 DNA sequence: TGTGCCTATAACCGGGACACCTCAAATTCACCCCTCCACTTT. Translating it yields CAYNRDTSNSPLHF.

The chain couples TRBV14 to TRBJ2-3, with TRBD2 identical over 11 bases. This CDR3 contains 15 residues. The V segment lost 5 bases and the J segment 6 bases; nucleotides outside the gene matches: 7. CDR1 is SGHDN and CDR2 is FVKESK in the germline V gene. In DNA, the CDR3 is TGTGCCAGCAGCTCAACTAGCGGGGGCCGGGATACGCAGTATTTT. Encoded protein: CASSSTSGGRDTQYF.

The chain has TRBV9 and TRBJ1-2; a weak D match, TRBD1 (5 bases). The CDR3 extends over 13 amino acids. Trimming pared 6 bases from V and 6 bases from J, leaving 15 bases between. Per germline, CDR1 SGDLS and CDR2 YYNGEE. In nucleotides, the CDR3 is TGTGCCAGCACCACAAACCGGGGGGATGGCTACACCTTC. Translating it yields CASTTNRGDGYTF.

This clone came up once. The chain employs TRBV3-1 (or the pseudogene TRBV3-2) and TRBJ2-3; 13 bases are shared with TRBD2. Germline-derived CDR1 and CDR2 are LGHDT and YNNKEL (reference sequence). Losses at the gene ends were 4 bases for V and 5 bases for J; bases not matched to a gene: 6. The CDR3 spans 16 residues. The CDR3 loop is CASSLRLAGGGDTQYF. CDR3 sequence (DNA): TGTGCCAGCAGCCTTCGACTAGCGGGGGGTGGAGATACGCAGTATTTT.